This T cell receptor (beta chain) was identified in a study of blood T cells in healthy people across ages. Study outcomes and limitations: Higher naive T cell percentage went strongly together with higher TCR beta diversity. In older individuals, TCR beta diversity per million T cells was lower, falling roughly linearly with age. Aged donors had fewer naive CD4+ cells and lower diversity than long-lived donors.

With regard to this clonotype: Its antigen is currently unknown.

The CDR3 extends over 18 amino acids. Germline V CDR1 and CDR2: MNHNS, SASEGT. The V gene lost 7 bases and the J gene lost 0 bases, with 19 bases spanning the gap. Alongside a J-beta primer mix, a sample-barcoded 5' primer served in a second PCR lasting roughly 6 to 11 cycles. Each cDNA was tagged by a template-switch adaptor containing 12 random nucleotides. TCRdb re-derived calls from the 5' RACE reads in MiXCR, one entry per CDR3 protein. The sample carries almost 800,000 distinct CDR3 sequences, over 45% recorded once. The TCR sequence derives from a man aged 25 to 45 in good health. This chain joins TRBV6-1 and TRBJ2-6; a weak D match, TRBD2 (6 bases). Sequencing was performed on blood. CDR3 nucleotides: TGTGCCAGCAATAGTAAGCGGGCCCTCATCTCTGGGGCCAACGTCCTGACTTTC. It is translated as CASNSKRALISGANVLTF.